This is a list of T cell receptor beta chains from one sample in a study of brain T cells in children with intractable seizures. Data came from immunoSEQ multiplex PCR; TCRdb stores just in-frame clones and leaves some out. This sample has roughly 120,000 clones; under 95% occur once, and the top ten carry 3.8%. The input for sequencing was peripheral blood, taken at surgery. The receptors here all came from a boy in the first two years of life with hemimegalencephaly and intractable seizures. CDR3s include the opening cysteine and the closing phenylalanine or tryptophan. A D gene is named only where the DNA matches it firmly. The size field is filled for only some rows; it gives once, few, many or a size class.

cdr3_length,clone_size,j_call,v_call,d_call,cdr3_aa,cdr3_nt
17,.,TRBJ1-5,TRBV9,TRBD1,CASSVDPGQGGNQPQHF,TGTGCCAGCAGCGTAGATCCAGGACAGGGTGGTAATCAGCCCCAGCATTTT
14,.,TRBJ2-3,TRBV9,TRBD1,CASSVDRETDTQYF,TGTGCCAGCAGCGTGGACAGGGAGACAGATACGCAGTATTTT
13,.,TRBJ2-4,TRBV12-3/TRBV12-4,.,CASSTGGLNIQYF,TGTGCCAGCAGTACCGGGGGGCTGAACATTCAGTACTTC
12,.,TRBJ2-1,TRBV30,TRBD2,CAYRLAGGNEFF,TGTGCCTATCGACTAGCGGGAGGTAATGAGTTCTTC
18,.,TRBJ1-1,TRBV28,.,CASSPNPRGLGMNTEAFF,TGTGCCAGCAGTCCAAACCCAAGGGGCTTGGGGATGAACACTGAAGCTTTCTTT
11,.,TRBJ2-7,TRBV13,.,CASSISGEQYF,TGTGCCAGCAGCATTTCCGGAGAGCAGTACTTC
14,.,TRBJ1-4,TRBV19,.,CASSQALTNEKLFF,TGTGCCAGTAGCCAGGCGCTAACTAATGAAAAACTGTTTTTT
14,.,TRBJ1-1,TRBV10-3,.,CAIRNRVMNTEAFF,TGTGCCATCAGGAACAGGGTCATGAACACTGAAGCTTTCTTT
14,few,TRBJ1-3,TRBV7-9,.,CASSPSGKENTIYF,TGTGCCAGCAGCCCGTCAGGGAAGGAAAACACCATATATTTT
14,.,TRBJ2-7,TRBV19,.,CASSKGEGLYEQYF,TGTGCCAGTAGTAAGGGGGAGGGCCTCTACGAGCAGTACTTC
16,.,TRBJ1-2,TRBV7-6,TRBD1,CASSRQRGQGAVGYTF,TGTGCCAGCAGCCGACAGAGAGGACAGGGGGCGGTAGGCTACACCTTC
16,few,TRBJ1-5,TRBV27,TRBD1,CASRILGTGVNQPQHF,TGTGCCAGCAGGATCTTAGGGACAGGGGTCAATCAGCCCCAGCATTTT
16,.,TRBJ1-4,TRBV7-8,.,CASSFGTSPPFEKLFF,TGTGCCAGCAGCTTTGGGACATCCCCTCCCTTTGAAAAACTGTTTTTT
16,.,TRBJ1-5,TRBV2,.,CASSYEDMALNQPQHF,TGTGCCAGCAGTTACGAGGACATGGCTTTAAATCAGCCCCAGCATTTT
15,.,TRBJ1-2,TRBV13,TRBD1,CAIQDRGQADYGYTF,TGTGCCATCCAGGACAGGGGGCAAGCTGACTATGGCTACACCTTC
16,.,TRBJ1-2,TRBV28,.,CASSSGSDDANYGYTF,TGTGCCAGCAGTTCGGGGTCGGACGACGCTAACTATGGCTACACCTTC
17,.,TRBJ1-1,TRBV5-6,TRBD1,CASSSAGTGGRGTEAFF,TGTGCCAGCAGCTCCGCCGGGACAGGGGGCCGGGGCACTGAAGCTTTCTTT
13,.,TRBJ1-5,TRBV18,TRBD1,CASSTGVDQPQHF,TGTGCCAGCTCAACAGGGGTGGATCAGCCCCAGCATTTT
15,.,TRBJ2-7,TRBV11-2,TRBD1,CASSLVGTGPSRQYF,TGTGCCAGCAGCTTAGTAGGGACAGGGCCTTCGCGTCAGTACTTC
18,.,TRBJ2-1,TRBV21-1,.,CASSKGRVRGRAAWEQFF,TGTGCCAGCAGCAAAGGAAGGGTCAGAGGGAGGGCCGCATGGGAGCAGTTCTTC
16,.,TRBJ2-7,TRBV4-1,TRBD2,CASSQGTSGRSYEQYF,TGCGCCAGCAGCCAGGGCACTAGCGGGAGATCCTACGAGCAGTACTTC
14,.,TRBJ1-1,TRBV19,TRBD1,CASRSRDRVSEAFF,TGTGCCAGTAGATCCCGGGACAGGGTCTCTGAAGCTTTCTTT
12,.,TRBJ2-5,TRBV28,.,CASSSGGETQYF,TGTGCCAGCAGTTCTGGGGGGGAGACCCAGTACTTC
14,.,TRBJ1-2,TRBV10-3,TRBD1,CAIRRQGGAYGYTF,TGTGCCATCAGAAGACAGGGTGGGGCCTATGGCTACACCTTC
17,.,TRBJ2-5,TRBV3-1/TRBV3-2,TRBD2,CASSQAAPTSGRETQYF,TGTGCCAGCAGCCAAGCTGCCCCGACTAGCGGACGGGAGACCCAGTACTTC
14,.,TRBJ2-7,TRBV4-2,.,CASSQRGSSYEQYF,TGTGCCAGCAGCCAACGGGGGAGTTCCTACGAGCAGTACTTC
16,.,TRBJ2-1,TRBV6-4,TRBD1,CASITFPGQGRNEQFF,TGTGCCAGCATTACCTTCCCGGGACAGGGGAGGAATGAGCAGTTCTTC
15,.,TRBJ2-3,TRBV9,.,CASSLSGDMTDTQYF,TGTGCCAGCAGCCTTAGCGGAGACATGACAGATACGCAGTATTTT
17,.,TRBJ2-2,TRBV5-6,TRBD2,CASSLAWGLGNTGELFF,TGTGCCAGCAGCTTGGCCTGGGGACTAGGTAACACCGGGGAGCTGTTTTTT
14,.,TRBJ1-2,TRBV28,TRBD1,CASSSPGRGPGYTF,TGTGCCAGCAGTTCCCCCGGCAGGGGGCCTGGCTACACCTTC
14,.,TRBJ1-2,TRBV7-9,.,CASSTTRTPVRYTF,TGTGCCAGCAGCACGACCCGCACCCCGGTACGCTACACCTTC
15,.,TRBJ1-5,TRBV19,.,CASSIGQGSNQPQHF,TGTGCCAGTAGTATAGGGCAGGGGAGCAATCAGCCCCAGCATTTT
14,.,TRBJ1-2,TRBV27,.,CASSLRGGNYGYTF,TGTGCCAGCAGCCTTAGAGGCGGAAACTATGGCTACACCTTC
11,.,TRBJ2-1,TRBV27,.,CASTLYNEQFF,TGTGCCAGCACCCTGTACAATGAGCAGTTCTTC
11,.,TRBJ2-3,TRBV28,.,CASSFGHTQYF,TGTGCCAGCAGCTTCGGCCATACGCAGTATTTT
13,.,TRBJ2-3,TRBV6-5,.,CASSYSNLDTQYF,TGTGCCAGCAGTTACTCAAACCTAGATACGCAGTATTTT
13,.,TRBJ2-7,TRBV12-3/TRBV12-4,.,CASSLLPTYEQYF,TGTGCCAGCAGTTTGCTACCGACCTACGAGCAGTACTTC
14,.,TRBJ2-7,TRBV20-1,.,CSASLIGKHYEQYF,TGCAGTGCTAGTCTTATCGGCAAACACTACGAGCAGTACTTC
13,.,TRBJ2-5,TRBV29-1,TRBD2,CSVESGGGLTQYF,TGCAGCGTTGAATCTGGGGGGGGTCTGACCCAGTACTTC
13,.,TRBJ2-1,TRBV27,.,CASSLLGYNEQFF,TGTGCCAGCAGTTTATTGGGGTACAATGAGCAGTTCTTC
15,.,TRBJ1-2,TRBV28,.,CASRSQGSTLYGYTF,TGTGCCAGCAGGTCTCAGGGGTCCACCCTCTATGGCTACACCTTC
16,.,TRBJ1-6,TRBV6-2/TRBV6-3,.,CASSYGDSSYNSPLHF,TGTGCCAGCAGTTACGGAGACAGCTCCTATAATTCACCCCTCCACTTT
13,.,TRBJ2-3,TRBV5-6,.,CASSFVEGDTQYF,TGTGCCAGCAGCTTTGTCGAGGGAGATACGCAGTATTTT
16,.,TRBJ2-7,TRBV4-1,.,CASSQVFRAVVGEQYF,TGCGCCAGCAGCCAAGTTTTTCGAGCGGTCGTTGGGGAGCAGTACTTC
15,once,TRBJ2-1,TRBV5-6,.,CASSPGVGPYNEQFF,TGTGCCAGCAGCCCGGGGGTGGGCCCATACAATGAGCAGTTCTTC
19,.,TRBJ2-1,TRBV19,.,CASSRGAGPARSSYNEQFF,TGTGCCAGTAGCCGAGGGGCGGGCCCCGCTCGTAGCTCCTACAATGAGCAGTTCTTC
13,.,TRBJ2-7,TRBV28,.,CATRPSGSGEQYF,TGTGCCACCAGACCGTCGGGCTCGGGGGAGCAGTACTTC
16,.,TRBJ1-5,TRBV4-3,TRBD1,CASSQERGQGNQPQHF,TGCGCCAGCAGCCAAGAGAGGGGGCAGGGGAATCAGCCCCAGCATTTT
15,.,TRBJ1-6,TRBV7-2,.,CASREGGSYNSPLHF,TGTGCCAGCAGGGAAGGGGGGTCCTATAATTCACCCCTCCACTTT
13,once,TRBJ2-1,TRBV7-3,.,CASSPRGVNEQFF,TGTGCCAGCAGCCCGCGAGGGGTCAATGAGCAGTTCTTC
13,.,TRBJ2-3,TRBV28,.,CASYIPGTDTQYF,TGTGCCAGCTATATCCCAGGGACAGATACGCAGTATTTT
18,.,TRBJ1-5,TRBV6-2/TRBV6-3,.,CASSYSRLVPISNQPQHF,TGTGCCAGCAGTTACAGTCGCTTGGTACCTATTAGCAATCAGCCCCAGCATTTT
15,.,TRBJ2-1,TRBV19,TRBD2,CASRARLAGVEEQFF,TGTGCCAGTAGGGCGAGGCTAGCGGGAGTCGAGGAGCAGTTCTTC